The 14 T cell receptor beta chains listed next were all sequenced from one sample in a study of T cell responses to AZD1222 COVID-19 vaccine. Clones were sequenced by immunoSEQ multiplex PCR, and TCRdb holds only the in-frame ones, with some missing. Of roughly 150,000 clones in the sample, over 75% are singletons; the top ten hold 1.5% to 2%. This material consisted of peripheral blood, taken on day 0 of AZD1222 vaccination. These receptors originate from an adult in good health.

The CDR3 sequence: CASSYLGDAGNTIYF. The CDR3, as DNA: TGTGCCAGCAGTTACTTGGGGGATGCTGGAAACACCATATATTTT. V gene TRBV6-5 combines with J gene TRBJ1-3, with D perhaps matching TRBD1 (5 bases). The CDR3 consists of 15 residues. Germline values: CDR1 MNHEY, CDR2 SVGAGI. Trimming stripped 1 base from V and 2 bases from J, with 9 bases between.

The rearrangement joins TRBV11-3 to TRBJ2-3; 9 positions agree with TRBD1. The length of the CDR3 is 15 residues. With V trimmed by 1 base and J by 7 bases, 6 bases remained unmatched. Germline V gives CDR1 SGHNT, CDR2 YENEEA. CDR3 in DNA: TGTGCCAGCAGCTTAGGAGACAGGGGGTCAAATACGCAGTATTTT. Its translation is CASSLGDRGSNTQYF.

This chain links TRBV7-2 with TRBJ2-1; no firm D call. Trimming took off 3 bases at V and 10 bases at J, with 13 bases between the two ends. The CDR3 is 13 amino acids. Germline assignment: CDR1 SGHTA and CDR2 FQGNSA. The CDR3 region has the DNA TGTGCCAGCAGCTTGGGTTTGCGTCAGGAGCAGTTCTTC. Residues: CASSLGLRQEQFF.

This chain uses TRBV2 with TRBJ2-5; TRBD1 is a possible D gene (6 bases). The V end lost 9 bases, the J end lost 1 base, and 9 bases lay between the germline ends. The length of the CDR3 is 12 residues. Germline-derived CDR1 and CDR2 are SNHLY and FYNNEI. CDR3 sequence: CASGTRQETQYF. The CDR3 DNA sequence: TGTGCCAGTGGGACACGCCAAGAGACCCAGTACTTC.

The CDR3 sequence is CASSQEDSGRAAKNIQYF. In DNA, the CDR3 is TGTGCCAGCAGCCAAGAGGATAGCGGGAGGGCCGCCAAAAACATTCAGTACTTC. The chain recombines TRBV3-1 (or the pseudogene TRBV3-2) with TRBJ2-4, with TRBD2 identical over 11 bases. The V gene's germline CDR1 is LGHDT and CDR2 YNNKEL (reference sequence). Unmatched junction bases numbered 5, after V lost 0 bases and J lost 1 base. This CDR3 region has 18 residues.

The V call is TRBV4-2, the J call TRBJ1-2, with 8 positions matching TRBD1. With 0 bases clipped from V and 5 bases from J, the junction kept 11 bases outside the gene matches. Germline CDR1 reads LGHNA; CDR2 reads YNFKEQ. The CDR3 totals 17 residues. The CDR3 nucleotides read TGTGCCAGCAGCCAAGAACTGTCCAGGGGGCATTGGTATGGCTACACCTTC. It codes for CASSQELSRGHWYGYTF.

V usage is TRBV29-1 and J usage is TRBJ2-1; unclear D gene. CDR3 size: 15 residues. The germline V and J ends were trimmed by 3 bases and 0 bases, with 12 bases remaining between them. CDR1 is SQVTM, CDR2 ANQGSEA, per germline. DNA for the CDR3: TGCAGCGTTGATAGGCGCCTGAGCTCCTACAATGAGCAGTTCTTC. Translation: CSVDRRLSSYNEQFF.

This sequence joins TRBV6-2 or TRBV6-3 and TRBJ2-1; D unclear. Trimming left V 0 bases short and J 0 bases short, with 12 bases between. The CDR3 spans 17 residues. Germline V gene sequence: CDR1 MNHEY, CDR2 SVGEGT. CDR3 in DNA: TGTGCCAGCAGTTACTCCGTCTTAAGACCCTCCTACAATGAGCAGTTCTTC. Translated, it gives CASSYSVLRPSYNEQFF.

As DNA, the CDR3 is TGTGCCAGCAGACACGGACTAGCGGGAGAGGTCGGGGAGCTGTTTTTT. It specifies CASRHGLAGEVGELFF. The V and J genes are TRBV3-1 (or the pseudogene TRBV3-2) and TRBJ2-2; 13 nucleotides agree with TRBD2. This CDR3 comprises 16 residues. CDR1 LGHDT and CDR2 YNNKEL come from the germline V gene (reference sequence). Germline trimming cut 6 bases from V and 7 bases from J; bases unmatched to any gene: 8.

This chain links TRBV18 with TRBJ1-4; TRBD1 might be the D (5 bases). This CDR3 is 17 amino acids long. Deletions cut 2 bases from V and 0 bases from J, with 13 bases between. Germline lookup yields CDR1 KGHSH and CDR2 LQKENI. CDR3 DNA sequence: TGTGCCAGCTCACCAGGCAGGCTGACAGCAACTAATGAAAAACTGTTTTTT. Its protein product is CASSPGRLTATNEKLFF. Filled out from reference TRBV18 and TRBJ1-4, the complete variable domain reads NAGVMQNPRHLVRRRGQEARLRCSPMKGHSHVYWYRQLPEEGLKFMVYLQKENIIDESGMPKERFSAEFPKEGPSILRIQQVVRGDSAAYFCASSPGRLTATNEKLFFGSGTQLSVL.

This clone was picked up one time. The gene calls are TRBV5-5 and TRBJ2-1; D unresolved. This CDR3 has 18 amino acids. The germline gives CDR1 SGHKS, CDR2 YYEKEE (reference sequence). The V end lost 7 bases, the J end lost 0 bases, and 23 bases lay between the germline ends. The CDR3 reads CASSSGFRTRTSYNEQFF. Written as DNA, the CDR3 is TGTGCCAGCTCCTCGGGCTTCAGAACTCGGACCTCCTACAATGAGCAGTTCTTC.

This chain's CDR3 is CASSRHSLGQNNQPQHF. CDR3 nucleotides: TGTGCCAGCAGTCGCCACTCCCTGGGGCAGAATAATCAGCCCCAGCATTTT. The chain carries TRBV6-6 and TRBJ1-5; perhaps TRBD1 as D (5 bases). The CDR3 totals 17 residues. Per the germline V gene, CDR1 is MNHNY and CDR2 is SVGAGI (reference sequence). Trimming took 5 bases from V and 4 from J, leaving 21 bases between them.

V usage is TRBV10-3 and J usage is TRBJ2-1, with unresolved D. CDR1 ENHRY and CDR2 SYGVKD come from the germline V gene. This CDR3 spans 11 amino acids. Trimming shortened V by 0 bases and J by 8 bases, and 2 bases separated the two germline ends. The CDR3 sequence: CAISESHEQFF. In DNA form, the CDR3 reads TGTGCCATCAGTGAGTCCCATGAGCAGTTCTTC.

The gene calls are TRBV27 and TRBJ2-5, with no clear D. Germline values: CDR1 MNHEY, CDR2 SMNVEV (reference sequence). The CDR3 is 14 amino acids. Trimming took off 6 bases at V and 0 bases at J, with 11 bases between the two ends. Here the CDR3 DNA reads TGTGCCAGCAGCTCCGGGCCAAACCAAGAGACCCAGTACTTC. It yields the protein CASSSGPNQETQYF.